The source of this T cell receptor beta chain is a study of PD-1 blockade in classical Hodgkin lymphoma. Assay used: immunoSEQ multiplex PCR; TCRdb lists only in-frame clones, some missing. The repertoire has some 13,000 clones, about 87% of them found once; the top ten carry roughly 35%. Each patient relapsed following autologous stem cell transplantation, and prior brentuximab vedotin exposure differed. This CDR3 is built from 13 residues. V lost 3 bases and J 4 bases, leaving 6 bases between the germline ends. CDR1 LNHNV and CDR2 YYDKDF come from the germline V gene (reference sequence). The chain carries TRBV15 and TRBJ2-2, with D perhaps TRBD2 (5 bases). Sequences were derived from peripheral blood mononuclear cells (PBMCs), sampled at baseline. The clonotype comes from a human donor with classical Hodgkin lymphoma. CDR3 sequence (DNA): TGTGCCACCAGCAGGGACTTCACCGGGGAGCTGTTTTTT. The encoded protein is CATSRDFTGELFF.